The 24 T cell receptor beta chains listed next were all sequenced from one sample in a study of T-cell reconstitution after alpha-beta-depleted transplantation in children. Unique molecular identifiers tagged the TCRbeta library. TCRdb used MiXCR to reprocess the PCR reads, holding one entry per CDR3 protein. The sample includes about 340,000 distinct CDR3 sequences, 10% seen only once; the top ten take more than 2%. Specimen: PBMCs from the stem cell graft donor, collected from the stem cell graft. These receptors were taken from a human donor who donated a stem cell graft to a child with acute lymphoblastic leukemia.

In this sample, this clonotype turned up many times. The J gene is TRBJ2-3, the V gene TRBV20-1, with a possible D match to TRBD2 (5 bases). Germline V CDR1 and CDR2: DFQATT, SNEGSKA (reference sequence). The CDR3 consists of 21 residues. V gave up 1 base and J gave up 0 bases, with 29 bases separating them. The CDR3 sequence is CSARVFRGPTEPLVSTDTQYF. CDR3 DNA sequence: TGCAGTGCTAGAGTTTTTCGAGGGCCGACTGAACCCCTTGTCAGCACAGATACGCAGTATTTT.

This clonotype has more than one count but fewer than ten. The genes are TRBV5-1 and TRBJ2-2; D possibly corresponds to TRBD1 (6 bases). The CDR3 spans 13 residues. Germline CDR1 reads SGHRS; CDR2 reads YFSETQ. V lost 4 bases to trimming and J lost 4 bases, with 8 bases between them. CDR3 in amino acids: CASSPDSTGELFF. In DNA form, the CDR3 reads TGCGCCAGCAGCCCGGACAGCACCGGGGAGCTGTTTTTT.

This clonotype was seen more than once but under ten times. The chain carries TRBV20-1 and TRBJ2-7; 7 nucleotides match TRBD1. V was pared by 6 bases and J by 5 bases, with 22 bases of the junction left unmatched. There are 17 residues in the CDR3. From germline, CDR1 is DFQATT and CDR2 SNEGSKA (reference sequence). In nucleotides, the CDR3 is TGCAGTGCCCCAAACCCATCCAAGACAGGGTTCTTTGACGAGCAGTACTTC. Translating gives CSAPNPSKTGFFDEQYF.

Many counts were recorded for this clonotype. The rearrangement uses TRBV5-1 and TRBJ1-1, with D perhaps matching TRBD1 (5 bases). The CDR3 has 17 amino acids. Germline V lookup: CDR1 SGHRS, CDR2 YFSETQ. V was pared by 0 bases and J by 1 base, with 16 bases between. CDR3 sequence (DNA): TGCGCCAGCAGCTTGGGGGGCGGACCGTCGCAGAACACTGAAGCTTTCTTT. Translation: CASSLGGGPSQNTEAFF. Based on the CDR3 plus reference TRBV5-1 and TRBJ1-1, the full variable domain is KAGVTQTPRYLIKTRGQQVTLSCSPISGHRSVSWYQQTPGQGLQFLFEYFSETQRNKGNFPGRFSGRQFSNSRSEMNVSTLELGDSALYLCASSLGGGPSQNTEAFFGQGTRLTVV.

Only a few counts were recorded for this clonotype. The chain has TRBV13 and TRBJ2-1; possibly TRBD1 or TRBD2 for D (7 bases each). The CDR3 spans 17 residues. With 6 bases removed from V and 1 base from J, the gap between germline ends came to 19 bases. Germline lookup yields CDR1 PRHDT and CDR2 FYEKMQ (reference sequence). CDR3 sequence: CASSQGGPLNSYNEQFF. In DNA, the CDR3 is TGTGCCAGCAGTCAGGGGGGGCCCTTGAATTCCTACAATGAGCAGTTCTTC.

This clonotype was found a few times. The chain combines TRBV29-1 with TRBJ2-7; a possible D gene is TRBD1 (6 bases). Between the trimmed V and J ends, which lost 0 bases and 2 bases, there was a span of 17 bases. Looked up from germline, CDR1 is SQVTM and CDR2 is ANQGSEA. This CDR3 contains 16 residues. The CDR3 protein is CSVEDPLGQSPYEQYF. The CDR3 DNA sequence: TGCAGCGTTGAAGATCCCCTTGGACAGTCCCCCTACGAGCAGTACTTC.

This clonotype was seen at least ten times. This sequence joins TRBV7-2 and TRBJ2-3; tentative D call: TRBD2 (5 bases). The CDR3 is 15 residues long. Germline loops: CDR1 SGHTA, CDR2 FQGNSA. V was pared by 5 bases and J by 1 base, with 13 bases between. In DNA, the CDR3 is TGTGCCAGCAGCGCGGGCAATAGCGGCACAGATACGCAGTATTTT. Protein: CASSAGNSGTDTQYF.

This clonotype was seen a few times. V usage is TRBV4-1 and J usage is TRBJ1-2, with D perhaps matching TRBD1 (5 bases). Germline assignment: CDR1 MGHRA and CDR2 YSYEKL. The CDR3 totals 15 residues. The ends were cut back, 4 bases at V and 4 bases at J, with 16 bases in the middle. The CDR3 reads CASSPKEGSGYGYTF. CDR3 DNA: TGCGCCAGCAGCCCTAAGGAGGGGTCTGGCTATGGCTACACCTTC.

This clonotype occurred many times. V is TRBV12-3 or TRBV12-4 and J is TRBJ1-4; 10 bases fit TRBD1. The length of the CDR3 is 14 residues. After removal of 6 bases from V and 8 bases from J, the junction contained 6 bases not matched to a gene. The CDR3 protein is CASSPGTGEEKLFF. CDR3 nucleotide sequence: TGTGCCAGCAGCCCTGGGACAGGGGAAGAAAAACTGTTTTTT.

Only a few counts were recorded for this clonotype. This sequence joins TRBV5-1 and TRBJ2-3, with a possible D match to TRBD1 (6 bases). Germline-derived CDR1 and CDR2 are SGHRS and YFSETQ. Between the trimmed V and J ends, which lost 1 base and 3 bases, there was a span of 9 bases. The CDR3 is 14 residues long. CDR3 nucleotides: TGCGCCAGCAGCTTGAGTAGGGGGACAGATACGCAGTATTTT. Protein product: CASSLSRGTDTQYF.

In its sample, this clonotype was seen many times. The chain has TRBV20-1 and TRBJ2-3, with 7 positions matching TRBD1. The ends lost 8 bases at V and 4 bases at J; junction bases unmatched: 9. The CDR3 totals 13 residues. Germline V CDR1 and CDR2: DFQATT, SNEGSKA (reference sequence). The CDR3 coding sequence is TGCAGTTTTAACAGAGGGGGCGCAGATACGCAGTATTTT. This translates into CSFNRGGADTQYF.

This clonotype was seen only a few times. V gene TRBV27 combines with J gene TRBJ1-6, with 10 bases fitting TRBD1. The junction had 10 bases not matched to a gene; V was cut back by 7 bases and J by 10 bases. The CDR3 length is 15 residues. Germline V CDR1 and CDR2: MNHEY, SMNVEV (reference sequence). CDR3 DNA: TGTGCCAGCACATTTGTGGACAGGGGGGGATCACCCCTCCACTTT. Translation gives CASTFVDRGGSPLHF.

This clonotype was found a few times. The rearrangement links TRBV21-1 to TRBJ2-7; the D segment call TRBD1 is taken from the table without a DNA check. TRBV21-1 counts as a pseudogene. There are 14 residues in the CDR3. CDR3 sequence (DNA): TGTGCCAGCACTTCCCGGGACAGGGAACACGAGCAGTACTTC. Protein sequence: CASTSRDREHEQYF.

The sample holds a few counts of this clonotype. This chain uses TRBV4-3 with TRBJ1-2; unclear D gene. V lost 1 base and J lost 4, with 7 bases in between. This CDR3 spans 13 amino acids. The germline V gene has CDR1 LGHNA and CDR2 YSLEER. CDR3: CASSQADIYGYTF. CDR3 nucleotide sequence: TGCGCCAGCAGCCAAGCGGATATCTATGGCTACACCTTC.

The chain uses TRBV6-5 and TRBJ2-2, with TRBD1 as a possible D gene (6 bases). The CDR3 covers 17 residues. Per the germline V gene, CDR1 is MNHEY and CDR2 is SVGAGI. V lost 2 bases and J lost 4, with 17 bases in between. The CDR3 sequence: CASSYDATGTSTGELFF. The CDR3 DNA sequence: TGTGCCAGCAGTTACGACGCCACAGGGACGTCCACCGGGGAGCTGTTTTTT.

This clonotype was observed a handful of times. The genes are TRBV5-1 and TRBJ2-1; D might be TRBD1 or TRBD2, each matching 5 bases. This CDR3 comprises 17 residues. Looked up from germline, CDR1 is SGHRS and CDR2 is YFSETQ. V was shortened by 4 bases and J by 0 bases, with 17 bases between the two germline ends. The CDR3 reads CASSVGRTISSYNEQFF. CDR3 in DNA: TGCGCCAGCAGCGTGGGACGAACTATTAGCTCCTACAATGAGCAGTTCTTC. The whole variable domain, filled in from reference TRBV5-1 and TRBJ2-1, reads KAGVTQTPRYLIKTRGQQVTLSCSPISGHRSVSWYQQTPGQGLQFLFEYFSETQRNKGNFPGRFSGRQFSNSRSEMNVSTLELGDSALYLCASSVGRTISSYNEQFFGPGTRLTVL.

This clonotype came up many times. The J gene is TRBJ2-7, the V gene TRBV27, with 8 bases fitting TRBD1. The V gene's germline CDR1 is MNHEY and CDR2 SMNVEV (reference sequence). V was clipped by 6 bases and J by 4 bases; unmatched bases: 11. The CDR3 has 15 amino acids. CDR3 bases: TGTGCCAGCAGCCCAATGGCAGGGGGCCTTTACGAGCAGTACTTC. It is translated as CASSPMAGGLYEQYF.

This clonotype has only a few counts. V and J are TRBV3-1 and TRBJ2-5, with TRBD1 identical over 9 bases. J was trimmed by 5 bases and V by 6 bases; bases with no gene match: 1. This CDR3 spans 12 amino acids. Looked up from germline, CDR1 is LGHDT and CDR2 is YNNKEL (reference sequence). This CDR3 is CASSGQGETQYF. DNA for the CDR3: TGTGCCAGCAGTGGACAGGGGGAGACCCAGTACTTC.

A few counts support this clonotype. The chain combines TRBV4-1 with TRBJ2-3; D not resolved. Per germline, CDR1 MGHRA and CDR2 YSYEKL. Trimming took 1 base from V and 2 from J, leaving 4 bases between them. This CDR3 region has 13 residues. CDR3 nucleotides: TGCGCCAGCAGCCAAGGCCCCACAGATACGCAGTATTTT. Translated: CASSQGPTDTQYF.

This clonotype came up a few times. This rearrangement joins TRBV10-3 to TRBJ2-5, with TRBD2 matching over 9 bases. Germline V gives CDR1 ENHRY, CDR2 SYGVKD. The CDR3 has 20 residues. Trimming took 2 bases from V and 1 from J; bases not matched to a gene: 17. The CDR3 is CAISEALQRLAGPTQETQYF. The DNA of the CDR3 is TGTGCCATCAGTGAGGCCTTACAAAGGCTAGCGGGACCCACCCAAGAGACCCAGTACTTC.

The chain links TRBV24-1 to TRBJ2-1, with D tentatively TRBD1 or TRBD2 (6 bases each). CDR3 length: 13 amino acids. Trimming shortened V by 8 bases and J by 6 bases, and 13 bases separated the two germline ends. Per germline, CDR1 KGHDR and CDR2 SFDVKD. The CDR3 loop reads CATTNGGGNEQFF. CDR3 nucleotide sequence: TGTGCCACCACGAACGGAGGGGGCAATGAGCAGTTCTTC.

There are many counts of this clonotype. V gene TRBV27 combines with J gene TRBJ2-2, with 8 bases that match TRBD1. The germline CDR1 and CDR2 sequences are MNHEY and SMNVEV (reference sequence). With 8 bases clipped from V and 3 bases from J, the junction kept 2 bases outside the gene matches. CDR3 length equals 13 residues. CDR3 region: CASRTGYTGELFF. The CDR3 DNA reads TGTGCCAGCCGGACAGGGTACACCGGGGAGCTGTTTTTT.

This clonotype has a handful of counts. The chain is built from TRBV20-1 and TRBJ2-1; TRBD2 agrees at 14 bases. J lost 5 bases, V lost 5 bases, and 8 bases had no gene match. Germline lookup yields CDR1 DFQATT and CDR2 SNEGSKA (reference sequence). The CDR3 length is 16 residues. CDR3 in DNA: TGCAGTGCTGCGACTAGCGGGAGGGTAAGGGACAATGAGCAGTTCTTC. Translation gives CSAATSGRVRDNEQFF.

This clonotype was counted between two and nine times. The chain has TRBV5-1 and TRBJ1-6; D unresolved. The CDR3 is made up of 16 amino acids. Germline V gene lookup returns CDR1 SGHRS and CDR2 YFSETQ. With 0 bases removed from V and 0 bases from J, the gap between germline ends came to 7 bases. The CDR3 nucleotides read TGCGCCAGCAGCTTGGCCCGGAGCTCCTATAATTCACCCCTCCACTTT. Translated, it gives CASSLARSSYNSPLHF. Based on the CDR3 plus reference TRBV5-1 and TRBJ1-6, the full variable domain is KAGVTQTPRYLIKTRGQQVTLSCSPISGHRSVSWYQQTPGQGLQFLFEYFSETQRNKGNFPGRFSGRQFSNSRSEMNVSTLELGDSALYLCASSLARSSYNSPLHFGNGTRLTVT.